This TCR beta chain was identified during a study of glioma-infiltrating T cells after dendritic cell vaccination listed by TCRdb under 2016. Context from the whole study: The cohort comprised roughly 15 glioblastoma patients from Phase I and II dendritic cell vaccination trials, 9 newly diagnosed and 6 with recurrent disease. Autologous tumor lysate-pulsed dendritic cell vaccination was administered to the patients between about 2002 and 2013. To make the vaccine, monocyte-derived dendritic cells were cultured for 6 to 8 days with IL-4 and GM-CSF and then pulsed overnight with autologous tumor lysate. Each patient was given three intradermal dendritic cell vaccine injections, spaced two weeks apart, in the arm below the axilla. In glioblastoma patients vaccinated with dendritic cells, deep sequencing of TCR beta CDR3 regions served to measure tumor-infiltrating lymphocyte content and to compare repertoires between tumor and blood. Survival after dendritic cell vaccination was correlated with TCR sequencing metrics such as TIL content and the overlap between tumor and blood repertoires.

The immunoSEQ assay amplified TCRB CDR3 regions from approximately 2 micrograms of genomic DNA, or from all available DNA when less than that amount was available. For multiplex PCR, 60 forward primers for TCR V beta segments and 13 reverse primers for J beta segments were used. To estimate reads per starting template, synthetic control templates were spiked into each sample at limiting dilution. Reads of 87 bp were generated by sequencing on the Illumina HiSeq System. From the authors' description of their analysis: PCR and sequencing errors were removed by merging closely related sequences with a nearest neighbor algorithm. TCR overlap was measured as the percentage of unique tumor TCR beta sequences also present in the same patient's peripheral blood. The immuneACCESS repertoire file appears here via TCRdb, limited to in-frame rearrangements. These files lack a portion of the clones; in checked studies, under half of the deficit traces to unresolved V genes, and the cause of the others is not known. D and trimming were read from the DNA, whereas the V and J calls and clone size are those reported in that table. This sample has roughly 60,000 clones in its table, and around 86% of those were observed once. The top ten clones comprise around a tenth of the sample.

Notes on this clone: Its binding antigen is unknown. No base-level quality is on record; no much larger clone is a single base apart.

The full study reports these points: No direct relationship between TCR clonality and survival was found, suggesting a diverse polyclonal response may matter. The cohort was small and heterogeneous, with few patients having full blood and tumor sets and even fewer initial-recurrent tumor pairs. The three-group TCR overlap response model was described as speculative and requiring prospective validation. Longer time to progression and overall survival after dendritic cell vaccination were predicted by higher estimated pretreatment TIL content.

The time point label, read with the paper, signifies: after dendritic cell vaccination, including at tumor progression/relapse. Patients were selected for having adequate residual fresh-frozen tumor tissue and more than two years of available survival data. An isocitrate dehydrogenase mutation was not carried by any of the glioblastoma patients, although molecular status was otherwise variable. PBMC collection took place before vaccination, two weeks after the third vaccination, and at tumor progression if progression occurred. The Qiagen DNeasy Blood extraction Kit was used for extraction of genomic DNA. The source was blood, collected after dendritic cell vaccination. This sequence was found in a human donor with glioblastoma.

The nucleotides are TGTGCCAGCAGTTTAAGTCGGAAGGGGGTTAATGGCTACACCTTC. Its protein is CASSLSRKGVNGYTF. The rearranged chain carries TRBV27 and TRBJ1-2, and possibly TRBD1, on 6 matching bases. From the germline V gene (reference sequence), CDR1 is MNHEY and CDR2 is SMNVEV. The CDR3, from cysteine to phenylalanine, totals 15 residues. The retained sequence is limited to the CDR3, 45 bases, with the frame set at the first base. The V and J ends are trimmed by 2 bases and 6 bases, leaving 16 bases between them.